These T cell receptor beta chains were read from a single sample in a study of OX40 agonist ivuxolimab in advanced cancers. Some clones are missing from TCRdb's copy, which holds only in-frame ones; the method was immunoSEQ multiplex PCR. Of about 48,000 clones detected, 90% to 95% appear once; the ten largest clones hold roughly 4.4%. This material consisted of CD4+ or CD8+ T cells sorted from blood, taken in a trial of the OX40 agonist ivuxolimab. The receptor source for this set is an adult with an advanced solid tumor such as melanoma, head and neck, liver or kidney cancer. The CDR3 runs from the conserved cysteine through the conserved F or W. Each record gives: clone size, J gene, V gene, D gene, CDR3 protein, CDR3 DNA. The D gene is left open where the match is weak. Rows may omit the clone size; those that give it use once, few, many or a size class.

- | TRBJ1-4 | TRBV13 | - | CASSFGAGKLFF | TGTGCCAGCAGCTTCGGAGCTGGAAAACTGTTTTTT
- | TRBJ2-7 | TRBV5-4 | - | CASSLTGYEQYF | TGTGCCAGCAGCTTAACAGGTTACGAGCAGTACTTC
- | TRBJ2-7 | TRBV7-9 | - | CASSPGGPYEQYF | TGTGCCAGCAGCCCCGGGGGTCCCTACGAGCAGTACTTC
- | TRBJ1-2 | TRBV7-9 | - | CASSLGQSYGYTF | TGTGCCAGCAGCTTAGGACAGAGCTATGGCTACACCTTC
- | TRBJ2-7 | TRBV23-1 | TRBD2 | CALSGGPIYYEQYF | TGCGCCCTAAGCGGGGGACCCATCTACTACGAGCAGTACTTC
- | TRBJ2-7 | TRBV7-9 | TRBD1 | CASSLDRETYEQYF | TGTGCCAGCAGCCTTGACAGGGAAACCTACGAGCAGTACTTC
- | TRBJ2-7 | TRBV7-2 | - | CASSLDPRKTHEQYF | TGTGCCAGCAGCTTAGACCCCCGAAAAACCCACGAGCAGTACTTC
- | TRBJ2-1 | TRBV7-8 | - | CASSLGGWQFF | TGTGCCAGCAGCTTAGGAGGGTGGCAGTTCTTC
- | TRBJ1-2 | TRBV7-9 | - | CASSPPGYPNYGYTF | TGTGCCAGCAGCCCCCCGGGGTACCCCAACTATGGCTACACCTTC
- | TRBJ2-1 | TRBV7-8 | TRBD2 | CASSLSFTRAGDEQFF | TGTGCCAGCAGCTTAAGTTTCACTAGGGCGGGAGATGAGCAGTTCTTC
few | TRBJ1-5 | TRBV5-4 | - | CASSLDDNQPQHF | TGTGCCAGCAGCTTGGACGACAATCAGCCCCAGCATTTT
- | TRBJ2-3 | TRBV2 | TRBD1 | CASILGETGIGTDTQYF | TGTGCCAGCATCCTGGGAGAGACAGGGATTGGCACAGATACGCAGTATTTT
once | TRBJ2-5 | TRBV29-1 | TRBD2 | CSVALAGEPWTQYF | TGCAGCGTTGCGCTAGCGGGGGAGCCGTGGACCCAGTACTTC